This entry lists 31 T cell receptor beta chains sequenced from one sample in a study of control samples from healthy donors and cancer patients. Clones were read by immunoSEQ multiplex PCR, and TCRdb kept only the in-frame ones, dropping some. In the table there are under 75,000 clones, 90% of which are singletons. Sequenced: PBMCs. The receptors originated from a woman aged 50 to 65 with colorectal cancer.

This sequence joins TRBV19 and TRBJ1-5; D is perhaps TRBD1 (6 bases). Germline assignment: CDR1 LNHDA and CDR2 SQIVND (reference sequence). V was trimmed by 3 bases and J by 1 base, leaving 13 bases between them. The CDR3 totals 16 residues. The CDR3 protein is CASSIFSTGSNQPQHF. As DNA, the CDR3 is TGTGCCAGTAGTATTTTCTCGACAGGAAGCAATCAGCCCCAGCATTTT. Based on the CDR3 plus reference TRBV19 and TRBJ1-5, the full variable domain is DGGITQSPKYLFRKEGQNVTLSCEQNLNHDAMYWYRQDPGQGLRLIYYSQIVNDFQKGDIAEGYSVSREKKESFPLTVTSAQKNPTAFYLCASSIFSTGSNQPQHFGDGTRLSIL.

V usage is TRBV2 and J usage is TRBJ2-1; D is unclear. Germline V gene data show CDR1 as SNHLY and CDR2 as FYNNEI. The V gene lost 2 bases and the J gene lost 0 bases, with 8 bases spanning the gap. CDR3 length: 15 residues. In DNA, the CDR3 is TGTGCCAGCAGTGAACAGTCAAGCTCCTACAATGAGCAGTTCTTC. The encoded protein is CASSEQSSSYNEQFF.

This clone appeared a few times. The chain recombines TRBV30 with TRBJ2-2; D unresolved. Germline loops: CDR1 GTSNPN, CDR2 SVGIG (reference sequence). The CDR3 consists of 12 residues. The ends were cut back, 0 bases at V and 4 bases at J, with 3 bases in the middle. The DNA for the CDR3 is TGTGCCTGGAGTGTAGTCACCGGGGAGCTGTTTTTT. It is translated as CAWSVVTGELFF.

V usage is TRBV30 and J usage is TRBJ2-2, with 9 bases identical to TRBD1. CDR3 length: 13 amino acids. CDR1 is GTSNPN, CDR2 SVGIG, per germline (reference sequence). V shed 5 bases and J 7 bases; nucleotides not matched to a gene: 5. The DNA for the CDR3 is TGTGCCTGGGGGACAGGGAAGAGCGGGGAGCTGTTTTTT. It translates to CAWGTGKSGELFF.

The gene calls are TRBV2 and TRBJ1-2; D is perhaps TRBD1 (5 bases). V lost 3 bases and J 4 bases, leaving 12 bases between the germline ends. The germline gives CDR1 SNHLY, CDR2 FYNNEI. CDR3 length: 14 residues. The CDR3 region has the DNA TGTGCCAGCAGTGAGGGGCTGCCAACCTATGGCTACACCTTC. Encoded protein: CASSEGLPTYGYTF. Together with reference TRBV2 and TRBJ1-2, the CDR3 gives the full variable domain: EPEVTQTPSHQVTQMGQEVILRCVPISNHLYFYWYRQILGQKVEFLVSFYNNEISEKSEIFDDQFSVERPDGSNFTLKIRSTKLEDSAMYFCASSEGLPTYGYTFGSGTRLTVV.

The chain couples TRBV6-4 to TRBJ1-5, with a weak D call TRBD1 (5 bases). The CDR3 spans 15 residues. V was pared by 0 bases and J by 11 bases, with 17 bases between. CDR1 and CDR2 (germline): MRHNA, SNTAGT. Written as DNA, the CDR3 is TGTGCCAGCAGTGACTCGTGGGGGTGCGAATCAGCCCAGCATTTT. The encoded protein is CASSDSWGCESAQHF.

The gene calls are TRBV29-1 and TRBJ2-5; 7 bases map to TRBD2. This CDR3 comprises 14 residues. With 4 bases clipped from V and 4 bases from J, the junction kept 9 bases outside the gene matches. Per the germline V gene, CDR1 is SQVTM and CDR2 is ANQGSEA. This CDR3 reads CSVAGTIFGETQYF. The DNA of the CDR3 is TGCAGCGTTGCGGGGACTATCTTCGGAGAGACCCAGTACTTC.

The chain couples TRBV12-3 or TRBV12-4 to TRBJ2-7; the D gene is possibly TRBD1 (6 bases). The V and J ends lost 6 bases and 4 bases respectively, with 13 bases between them. The CDR3 consists of 13 residues. CDR3 protein: CASSDFGQYEQYF. CDR3 in DNA: TGTGCCAGCAGCGATTTCGGACAGTACGAGCAGTACTTC.

V and J are TRBV9 and TRBJ2-1; TRBD2 matches at 11 bases. This CDR3 is built from 17 residues. Germline-derived CDR1 and CDR2 are SGDLS and YYNGEE. J gave up 3 bases and V 0 bases, and 5 bases lay outside the gene matches. In nucleotides, the CDR3 is TGTGCCAGCAGCGTAGACCTAGCGGGAGGATTCTACAATGAGCAGTTCTTC. Translated, it gives CASSVDLAGGFYNEQFF.

This clone was found a few times. The chain recombines TRBV9 with TRBJ1-6; D possibly corresponds to TRBD1 (6 bases). Looked up from germline, CDR1 is SGDLS and CDR2 is YYNGEE. V was clipped by 2 bases and J by 6 bases, with 9 bases between them. This CDR3 region has 14 residues. Here the CDR3 reads CASSVDSPNSPLHF. The CDR3 bases are TGTGCCAGCAGCGTGGACAGTCCTAATTCACCCCTCCACTTT.

The chain employs TRBV7-5 and TRBJ2-6; the table's D call of TRBD1 was not tested on the DNA. TRBV7-5 is an annotated pseudogene. CDR3 length equals 20 residues. In DNA form, the CDR3 reads TGTGTCAGAAGCCCCCCCCCGACAGGGTTTTGTGGCTCTGGGGCCAACGTCCTGACTTTC. It specifies CVRSPPPTGFCGSGANVLTF.

The sample holds one count of this clone. V usage is TRBV2 and J usage is TRBJ2-7, with TRBD2 as a possible D gene (6 bases). The V end lost 7 bases, the J end lost 3 bases, and 22 bases lay between the germline ends. The CDR3 sequence is 16 residues long. Looked up from germline, CDR1 is SNHLY and CDR2 is FYNNEI. The CDR3 sequence: CASTWNRAGTDYEQYF. For the CDR3, the DNA is TGTGCCAGCACTTGGAACCGCGCCGGGACTGACTACGAGCAGTACTTC. Drawing the rest from reference TRBV2 and TRBJ2-7, the complete variable domain is EPEVTQTPSHQVTQMGQEVILRCVPISNHLYFYWYRQILGQKVEFLVSFYNNEISEKSEIFDDQFSVERPDGSNFTLKIRSTKLEDSAMYFCASTWNRAGTDYEQYFGPGTRLTVT.

This clone was counted once. V and J are TRBV5-1 and TRBJ2-3, with TRBD1 matching 7 bases. The CDR3 extends over 15 amino acids. J was trimmed by 3 bases and V by 0 bases; bases with no gene match: 4. CDR1 is SGHRS, CDR2 YFSETQ, per germline. The CDR3: CASSLELTGTDTQYF. The CDR3 region has the DNA TGCGCCAGCAGCTTGGAACTGACAGGGACAGATACGCAGTATTTT. The full variable domain, rest sourced from reference TRBV5-1 and TRBJ2-3, is KAGVTQTPRYLIKTRGQQVTLSCSPISGHRSVSWYQQTPGQGLQFLFEYFSETQRNKGNFPGRFSGRQFSNSRSEMNVSTLELGDSALYLCASSLELTGTDTQYFGPGTRLTVL.

The rearrangement links TRBV2 to TRBJ2-1, with TRBD1 identical over 9 bases. V was pared by 4 bases and J by 10 bases, with 5 bases of the junction left unmatched. CDR1 is SNHLY and CDR2 is FYNNEI in the germline V gene. The CDR3 contains 13 residues. The CDR3 loop is CASSVDRGREQFF. The CDR3 region has the DNA TGTGCCAGCAGTGTGGACAGGGGCCGGGAGCAGTTCTTC. Full variable domain (remainder filled in from reference TRBV2 and TRBJ2-1): EPEVTQTPSHQVTQMGQEVILRCVPISNHLYFYWYRQILGQKVEFLVSFYNNEISEKSEIFDDQFSVERPDGSNFTLKIRSTKLEDSAMYFCASSVDRGREQFFGPGTRLTVL.

The chain carries TRBV2 and TRBJ2-7; 10 bases are a match to TRBD2. The CDR3 sequence is 18 residues long. Losses at the gene ends were 5 bases for V and 1 base for J; bases not matched to a gene: 14. Germline V gene data show CDR1 as SNHLY and CDR2 as FYNNEI. The CDR3 DNA is TGTGCCAGCAGTAAAATCACTCGGCTAGCGGGAGAGTCCTACGAGCAGTACTTC. It specifies CASSKITRLAGESYEQYF.

The V and J genes are TRBV19 and TRBJ2-1; D is possibly TRBD1 (5 bases). The germline V and J ends were trimmed by 10 bases and 8 bases, with 18 bases remaining between them. Germline CDR1 LNHDA, CDR2 SQIVND (reference sequence). This CDR3 has 13 amino acids. The CDR3 here is CATSRDTSDEQFF. The CDR3 bases are TGTGCCACCAGCAGGGATACATCCGATGAGCAGTTCTTC.

The rearrangement uses TRBV11-2 and TRBJ1-1, with D unclear. The CDR3 consists of 11 residues. Trimming took 6 bases from V and 10 from J, leaving 12 bases between them. The germline gives CDR1 SGHAT, CDR2 FQNNGV. The CDR3: CASSQSAGAFF. CDR3 nucleotides: TGTGCCAGCAGTCAGTCCGCTGGAGCTTTCTTT. Supplemented by reference TRBV11-2 and TRBJ1-1, the full variable domain reads EAGVAQSPRYKIIEKRQSVAFWCNPISGHATLYWYQQILGQGPKLLIQFQNNGVVDDSQLPKDRFSAERLKGVDSTLKIQPAKLEDSAVYLCASSQSAGAFFGQGTRLTVV.

The chain carries TRBV12-3 or TRBV12-4 and TRBJ1-3; no clear D. The V and J ends lost 8 bases and 3 bases respectively, with 8 bases between them. CDR3 length: 12 amino acids. The CDR3 protein is CASQTLGNTIYF. DNA of the CDR3: TGTGCCAGCCAGACGCTTGGAAACACCATATATTTT.

In regard to this clone: The junction departs from the called germline gene at one end, perhaps through a read error. The chain couples TRBV7-7 to TRBJ2-1, with D possibly being TRBD2 (6 bases). Germline lookup yields CDR1 SSHAT and CDR2 FNYEAQ (reference sequence). This CDR3 region has 13 residues. Here the CDR3 reads CASSLVAGNEQFF. CDR3 nucleotides: TGTGCTAGCAGCTTAGTGGCGGGGAATGAGCAGTTCTTC.

This chain connects TRBV6-5 to TRBJ2-1, with D maybe TRBD2 (6 bases). The germline V and J ends were trimmed by 6 bases and 8 bases, with 17 bases remaining between them. The CDR3 consists of 14 residues. The germline gives CDR1 MNHEY, CDR2 SVGAGI. CDR3 nucleotides: TGTGCCAGCAGGTACAGTCTGACTAGGGATGAGCAGTTCTTC. Encoded protein: CASRYSLTRDEQFF.

The chain carries TRBV28 and TRBJ2-1; tentatively, D is TRBD2 (6 bases). The CDR3 consists of 14 residues. V was cut by 6 bases and J by 9 bases, with 18 bases left in between. CDR1 is MDHEN, CDR2 SYDVKM, per germline. Here the CDR3 DNA reads TGTGCCAGCAGGCGGGAAACCGGGGATCCTGAGCAGTTCTTC. This gives the protein CASRRETGDPEQFF.

This sequence joins TRBV11-2 and TRBJ2-7; D is perhaps TRBD2 (6 bases). CDR1 and CDR2 (germline): SGHAT, FQNNGV. Trimming pared 5 bases from V and 0 bases from J, leaving 14 bases between. The CDR3 runs 15 residues. CDR3 nucleotides: TGTGCCAGCAGCCTGAACCTAGCGAGCTCCTACGAGCAGTACTTC. Its protein product is CASSLNLASSYEQYF.

This clone was seen only once. V and J are TRBV28 and TRBJ2-2, with 8 nucleotides matching TRBD1. Per the germline V gene, CDR1 is MDHEN and CDR2 is SYDVKM. Unmatched junction bases numbered 7, after V lost 3 bases and J lost 13 bases. The CDR3 has 13 residues. CDR3 sequence reads: CASSFGTGGVLFF. The CDR3 coding sequence is TGTGCCAGCAGTTTCGGGACAGGAGGCGTGCTGTTTTTT.

This clone was observed once. The J gene is TRBJ2-3, the V gene TRBV7-9; D is perhaps TRBD1 (5 bases). The CDR3 totals 13 residues. CDR1 and CDR2 from the germline V gene are SEHNR and FQNEAQ (reference sequence). V was trimmed by 5 bases and J by 4 bases, leaving 10 bases between them. The CDR3 nucleotides read TGTGCCAGCAGCCCAGGGCTTTCAGATACGCAGTATTTT. Translated, it gives CASSPGLSDTQYF.

This chain links TRBV7-6 with TRBJ2-3; 9 nucleotides match TRBD2. This CDR3 is built from 16 residues. Trimming removed 1 base from V and 1 base from J; junction bases left unmatched: 3. Germline CDR1 and CDR2: SGHVS and FNYEAQ. The DNA for the CDR3 is TGTGCCAGCAGCTTAGAGGCTAGCGGGGGCACAGATACGCAGTATTTT. Its translation is CASSLEASGGTDTQYF.

This sequence joins TRBV3-1 (or the pseudogene TRBV3-2) and TRBJ2-3, with a weak D call TRBD2 (6 bases). With 4 bases removed from V and 0 bases from J, the gap between germline ends came to 14 bases. The CDR3 is made up of 16 amino acids. The germline gives CDR1 LGHDT, CDR2 YNNKEL (reference sequence). CDR3 region: CASSRDGTWSTDTQYF. The CDR3, as DNA: TGTGCCAGCAGCCGAGATGGGACTTGGAGCACAGATACGCAGTATTTT.

This chain connects TRBV5-6 to TRBJ1-2; D perhaps matches TRBD1 (6 bases). This CDR3 has 16 amino acids. Germline lookup yields CDR1 SGHDT and CDR2 YYEEEE. V dropped 2 bases and J dropped 10 bases, with 24 bases sitting between them. Written as DNA, the CDR3 is TGTGCCAGCAGCTTCCTATTCCTCTTTACTCAGGGGCCCTACACCTTC. The encoded protein is CASSFLFLFTQGPYTF.

The chain couples TRBV2 to TRBJ1-5, with 7 bases matching TRBD1. The ends lost 3 bases at V and 6 bases at J; junction bases unmatched: 8. Looked up from germline, CDR1 is SNHLY and CDR2 is FYNNEI. The CDR3 extends over 15 amino acids. CDR3 region: CASSDDRGHGQPQHF. Written as DNA, the CDR3 is TGTGCCAGCAGTGACGATAGGGGGCATGGTCAGCCCCAGCATTTT.

The chain has TRBV6-5 and TRBJ1-1; possible D gene TRBD1, 5 bases. Trimming left V 6 bases short and J 4 bases short, with 18 bases between. Germline V gives CDR1 MNHEY, CDR2 SVGAGI. CDR3 size: 15 residues. The CDR3 nucleotides are TGTGCCAGCAGCCCAATGGCCCTGACAGCCACTGAAGCTTTCTTT. Translated: CASSPMALTATEAFF.

The chain is built from TRBV5-1 and TRBJ1-3, with D tentatively TRBD1 (5 bases). This CDR3 is built from 16 residues. The V gene lost 1 base and the J gene lost 0 bases, with 11 bases spanning the gap. Germline CDR1 and CDR2: SGHRS and YFSETQ. DNA for the CDR3: TGCGCCAGCAGCTTGTCTGGGACCGACTCTGGAAACACCATATATTTT. Protein product: CASSLSGTDSGNTIYF. The full variable domain, completed using reference TRBV5-1 and TRBJ1-3, is KAGVTQTPRYLIKTRGQQVTLSCSPISGHRSVSWYQQTPGQGLQFLFEYFSETQRNKGNFPGRFSGRQFSNSRSEMNVSTLELGDSALYLCASSLSGTDSGNTIYFGEGSWLTVV.

V usage is TRBV30 and J usage is TRBJ2-3, with 7 bases that match TRBD1. V trimming: 5 bases; J trimming: 5 bases; junction bases outside the gene matches: 7. CDR1 is GTSNPN and CDR2 is SVGIG in the germline V gene (reference sequence). The CDR3 has 13 amino acids. This chain's CDR3 is CAWDRAGGDTQYF. The CDR3 coding sequence is TGTGCCTGGGACAGGGCAGGAGGAGATACGCAGTATTTT.